The T cell receptor beta chain described here comes from a study of blood T cell repertoires in COVID-19. Looking at the study overall: Donors in the United States, Italy and Spain gave samples during acute or convalescent COVID-19. PBMCs, B-cell-depleted T cells, or T cells provided the cDNA or gDNA that made up the material.

Seattle participants joined during active infection and were tracked over time. V lost 6 bases and J lost 2, with 11 bases in between. This CDR3 is 13 amino acids long. Germline-derived CDR1 and CDR2 are LGHNT and FRNRAP. Here immunoSEQ multiplex PCR was the method, and the copy in TCRdb shows in-frame clones only, minus some. The sample shows 250,000 to 300,000 clones, around 92% of them seen only once. The sample taken for sequencing was peripheral blood. The clonotype was recovered from a woman in her twenties or thirties with COVID-19, enrolled during active disease. The chain recombines TRBV12-5 with TRBJ2-7; TRBD1 is a possible D gene (5 bases). CDR3 sequence: CASGRGQTYEQYF. CDR3 coding DNA: TGTGCTAGTGGCCGCGGACAAACCTACGAGCAGTACTTC.